The TCR beta chain described here comes from a study of beta chain features in type 1 diabetes. Isolated RNA was reverse transcribed in full, so expressed TCRB transcripts were sequenced. Generated by immunoSEQ multiplex PCR, the TCRdb table keeps only in-frame clones and is missing some. The sample lists 850,000 to 900,000 clones; under 20% were seen once. This CDR3 spans 15 amino acids. From germline, CDR1 is SGHRS and CDR2 YFSETQ. V was shortened by 4 bases and J by 4 bases, with 17 bases between the two germline ends. Sequenced material: naive CD4+ T cells from blood. The sequence was obtained from a woman under 30 in good health. This chain connects TRBV5-1 to TRBJ1-2, with D possibly TRBD1 on 5 matching bases. CDR3 sequence (DNA): TGCGCCAGCAGCAAGGGACCGAAGGGGACCTATGGCTACACCTTC. It yields the protein CASSKGPKGTYGYTF. Complete variable domain (other parts from reference TRBV5-1 and TRBJ1-2): KAGVTQTPRYLIKTRGQQVTLSCSPISGHRSVSWYQQTPGQGLQFLFEYFSETQRNKGNFPGRFSGRQFSNSRSEMNVSTLELGDSALYLCASSKGPKGTYGYTFGSGTRLTVV.